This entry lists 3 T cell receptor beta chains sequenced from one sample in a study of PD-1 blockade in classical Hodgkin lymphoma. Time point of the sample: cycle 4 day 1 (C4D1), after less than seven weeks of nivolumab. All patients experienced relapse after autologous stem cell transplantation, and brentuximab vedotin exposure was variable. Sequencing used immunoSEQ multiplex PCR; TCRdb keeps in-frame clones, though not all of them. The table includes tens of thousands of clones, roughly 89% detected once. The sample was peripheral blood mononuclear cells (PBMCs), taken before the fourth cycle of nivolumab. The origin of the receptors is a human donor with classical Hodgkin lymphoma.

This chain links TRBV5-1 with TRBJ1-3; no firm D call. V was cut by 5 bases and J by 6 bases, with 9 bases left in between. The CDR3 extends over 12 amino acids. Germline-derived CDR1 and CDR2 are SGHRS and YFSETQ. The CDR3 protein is CASRGSQNTIYF. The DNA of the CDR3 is TGCGCCAGCAGGGGGTCACAAAACACCATATATTTT.

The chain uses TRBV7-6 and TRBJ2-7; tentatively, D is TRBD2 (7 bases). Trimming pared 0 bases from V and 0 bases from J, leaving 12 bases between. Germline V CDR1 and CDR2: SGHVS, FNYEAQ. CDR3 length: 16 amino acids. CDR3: CASSLASGGYSYEQYF. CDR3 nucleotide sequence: TGTGCCAGCAGCTTAGCTTCGGGGGGCTACTCCTACGAGCAGTACTTC.

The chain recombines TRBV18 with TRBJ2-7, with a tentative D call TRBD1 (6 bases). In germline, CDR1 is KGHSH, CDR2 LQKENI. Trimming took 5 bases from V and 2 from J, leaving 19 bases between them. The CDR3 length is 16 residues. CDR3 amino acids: CASSGPDSRFAYEQYF. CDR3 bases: TGTGCCAGCTCAGGGCCGGACAGCAGATTTGCCTACGAGCAGTACTTC.